What follows describes a single T cell receptor beta chain. Its antigen is currently unknown. The data derive from a study of T cells in localized non-small cell lung cancer. Study-wide results and caveats: Appearing in adjacent lung were a median roughly 60 of the top 100 tumor clones. Maximal T cell clonality occurred in uninvolved adjacent lung, with tumor ranking below it. A denser population of T cells in blood accompanied longer overall survival. Analysis by sequencing included only one tumor region, so heterogeneity remains possible.

The method was immunoSEQ multiplex PCR; TCRdb's version includes in-frame clones alone and lacks a portion of them. The repertoire holds about 59,000 clones, with over 85% as singletons. V lost 6 bases, J lost 5 bases, and 10 bases lay in between. In germline, CDR1 is MNHEY, CDR2 SVGAGI. CDR3 size: 12 residues. The origin of this receptor is a man aged 35 to 69 with stage I squamous cell lung carcinoma. This rearrangement joins TRBV6-5 to TRBJ1-2, with D unresolved. Sequencing was performed on peripheral blood, taken before any cancer treatment. CDR3 amino acids: CASSQYKYGYTF. The CDR3 coding sequence is TGTGCCAGCAGCCAGTACAAATATGGCTACACCTTC.